This entry describes one T cell receptor (beta chain). The antigen it binds to is not known. No base-level quality is on record; no much larger clone is a single base apart. The sample comes from a study of early T cells in non-severe SARS-CoV-2 infection (dated by TCRdb to the early 2020s). In the study overall: Bulk RNA from unsorted whole blood was used for TCR sequencing, so alpha and beta chains could not be paired.

General study outcomes and caveats: VDJdb matching was skewed toward anti-spike CD8 responses and likely underestimated virus-specific expansions by missing private and CD4 specificities.

Preparation of the library involved 5' RACE. The instrument was a NextSeq 500. Unique molecular identifiers were attached to individual cDNA molecules in the TCR library protocol so that sequencing error and PCR bias could be corrected. Both TCR alpha and beta chains were sequenced, and tight co-correlation was observed between alpha and beta sequence abundances in each sample. In the source study's methods: Decombinator V4 was used to annotate TCR sequences for V gene, J gene and CDR3. Expanded TCRs were defined as changing significantly between any two time points under a Poisson model with p below 0.0001. TCR abundances were normalised to the total number of TCRs sequenced per sample and were expressed as counts per million. MAIT TCRs were defined by TRAV1-2 paired with TRAJ12, TRAJ20 or TRAJ33, and iNKT TCRs by TRAV10 paired with TRAJ18. VDJdb, accessed 1 November 2021, was searched for CMV, EBV and SARS-CoV-2 annotated TCRs, excluding TCRs annotated for multiple antigens. TCRdb reran the public reads through fastp at Q25 and MiXCR, keeping productive beta chains. Each CDR3 protein gets just one entry, which takes the most common genes and DNA from the rows behind it. It is TCRdb's table, rather than the study itself, that gives the V and J calls and clone size. This sample has over 15,000 distinct CDR3 sequences in its table, and about 5.5% of those were observed once. The ten largest clones represent approximately 7% of the sample.

CDR1 and CDR2 (SGHAT, FQNNGV) derive from the germline V gene. The CDR3 sequence holds 18 residues, the cysteine and phenylalanine included. CDR3 DNA is the only sequence kept; it has 54 bases, read in frame from the first base. V is pruned by 6 bases and J by 3 bases, leaving 13 bases of the junction without a gene match. The study was a case-control design nested within a healthcare worker cohort in London, UK, with weekly nasopharyngeal swab PCR tests and blood sampling. Between 23 and 31 March 2020, the week of the UK lockdown, healthcare workers were enrolled and then followed up weekly for as long as 16 weeks.

The specimen sequenced was whole blood. In this chain, TRBV11-2 is recombined with TRBJ2-2, with TRBD2 identical over 10 junction bases. The sequence came from an adult who was a healthcare worker with PCR-confirmed SARS-CoV-2 infection or an uninfected control (not recorded which). The CDR3 region: CASRSIRTGLAYTGELFF. The DNA sequence is as follows: TGTGCCAGCAGATCAATCCGAACGGGACTAGCGTACACCGGGGAGCTGTTTTTT.